The next 6 T cell receptor beta chains were all read from a single sample in a study of blood T cell repertoires in COVID-19. Some clones are missing from TCRdb's copy, which holds only in-frame ones; the method was immunoSEQ multiplex PCR. The profile shows 270,000 or so clones, roughly 84% of them singletons. Sequences were obtained from peripheral blood. Source of these receptors: a woman aged 18-29 years with acute or convalescent COVID-19.

DNA for the CDR3: TGTGCCAGCAGCTTAGGGCAGGGGAAGGGGCAAGAGACCCAGTACTTC. Its translation: CASSLGQGKGQETQYF. The chain carries TRBV13 and TRBJ2-5, with D possibly TRBD1 on 6 matching bases. CDR1 is PRHDT and CDR2 is FYEKMQ in the germline V gene (reference sequence). CDR3 length equals 16 residues. The V gene lost 0 bases and the J gene lost 2 bases, with 13 bases spanning the gap.

The chain employs TRBV6-1 and TRBJ2-7, with a possible D match to TRBD1 (6 bases). CDR1 is MNHNS and CDR2 is SASEGT in the germline V gene. The V end lost 1 base, the J end lost 6 bases, and 16 bases lay between the germline ends. The CDR3 is 15 residues long. CDR3 sequence (DNA): TGTGCCAGCAGTGAAGTATCAGGGGCTGGATCCGAGCAGTACTTC. Its protein product is CASSEVSGAGSEQYF.

V usage is TRBV27 and J usage is TRBJ2-2; TRBD2 might be the D (5 bases). This CDR3 region has 18 residues. CDR1 and CDR2 from the germline V gene are MNHEY and SMNVEV (reference sequence). Trimming took 3 bases from V and 0 from J, leaving 17 bases between them. The CDR3 region has the DNA TGTGCCAGCAGTTTGTCCCCCAAGCGGCCCACGAACACCGGGGAGCTGTTTTTT. Protein: CASSLSPKRPTNTGELFF.

The V call is TRBV7-9, the J call TRBJ1-1; perhaps TRBD1 as D (5 bases). Germline CDR1 is SEHNR and CDR2 is FQNEAQ (reference sequence). Trimming shortened V by 5 bases and J by 1 base, and 17 bases separated the two germline ends. The CDR3 consists of 16 residues. CDR3 sequence reads: CASSESLMGGNTEAFF. The DNA of the CDR3 is TGTGCCAGCAGCGAGTCACTGATGGGGGGGAACACTGAAGCTTTCTTT.

The chain has TRBV10-2 and TRBJ2-2, with 7 bases aligning to TRBD1. Losses at the gene ends were 10 bases for V and 1 base for J; bases not matched to a gene: 6. CDR1 is WSHSY and CDR2 is SAAADI in the germline V gene. The CDR3 covers 14 residues. The CDR3 loop reads CAIRQGGNTGELFF. As DNA, the CDR3 is TGCGCCATCCGACAGGGCGGGAACACCGGGGAGCTGTTTTTT.

This clone appeared many times. CDR3 sequence (DNA): TGTGCTAGTGGTTTGGTACTCAGCGGGAGGAACCGCAATGAGCAGTTCTTC. As protein: CASGLVLSGRNRNEQFF. The J gene is TRBJ2-1, the V gene TRBV12-5; TRBD2 aligns across 9 bases. The germline CDR1 and CDR2 sequences are LGHNT and FRNRAP. The junction had 9 bases not matched to a gene; V was cut back by 0 bases and J by 6 bases. This CDR3 has 17 amino acids.